These 27 T cell receptor beta chains were all obtained from the same sample, sequenced in a study of technical replicates of blood from a few donors (dated by TCRdb to 2016 to 2017). Library generation was performed with the immunoSEQ multiplex PCR assay. TCRdb holds this immuneACCESS table with in-frame rearrangements only. Some clones are missing; in checked studies, unresolved V genes explain under half, and the rest has no known cause. The table for this sample lists about 75,000 clones; around 97% of them were counted only once. Under 0.3% of the sample comes from the top ten. Sequencing used T cells isolated from PBMCs. The source of these receptors is a human donor in good health.

This chain links TRBV7-6 with TRBJ2-3; no reliable D call. CDR1 SGHVS and CDR2 FNYEAQ come from the germline V gene. The CDR3 length is 16 residues. Trimming removed 3 bases at V and 4 bases at J, with 17 bases between. The CDR3 DNA sequence: TGTGCCAGCAGCTTCGGTCCGAGGAGCATAGCAGATACGCAGTATTTT. Encoded protein: CASSFGPRSIADTQYF.

V and J are TRBV5-1 and TRBJ1-1; D is unresolved. The germline V gene has CDR1 SGHRS and CDR2 YFSETQ. The CDR3 spans 14 residues. Trimming left V 0 bases short and J 8 bases short, with 14 bases between. The CDR3 DNA reads TGCGCCAGCAGCTTGGAGGGAGGAAAATTCGAAGCTTTCTTT. This gives the protein CASSLEGGKFEAFF. Full variable domain (remainder filled in from reference TRBV5-1 and TRBJ1-1): KAGVTQTPRYLIKTRGQQVTLSCSPISGHRSVSWYQQTPGQGLQFLFEYFSETQRNKGNFPGRFSGRQFSNSRSEMNVSTLELGDSALYLCASSLEGGKFEAFFGQGTRLTVV.

The chain is built from TRBV28 and TRBJ1-1, with 7 bases aligning to TRBD1. Germline trimming cut 5 bases from V and 3 bases from J; bases unmatched to any gene: 6. Per germline, CDR1 MDHEN and CDR2 SYDVKM. This CDR3 is built from 14 residues. The CDR3 loop is CASSLRGRDTEAFF. CDR3 coding DNA: TGTGCCAGCAGTCTTAGGGGGCGGGACACTGAAGCTTTCTTT.

The chain carries TRBV5-1 and TRBJ2-7; 7 bases are shared with TRBD2. Germline V gene sequence: CDR1 SGHRS, CDR2 YFSETQ. With 4 bases clipped from V and 2 bases from J, the junction kept 9 bases outside the gene matches. The CDR3 is 15 residues long. The CDR3 loop reads CASSPASGVTYEQYF. The CDR3, as DNA: TGCGCCAGCAGCCCGGCTAGCGGCGTGACCTACGAGCAGTACTTC.

CDR3 loop: CASSLATGRAFYYEQYF. The CDR3 nucleotides read TGTGCCAGCAGCCTCGCGACTGGGCGGGCCTTTTACTACGAGCAGTACTTC. The chain joins TRBV7-6 to TRBJ2-7; a weak D match, TRBD2 (5 bases). The V end lost 5 bases, the J end lost 3 bases, and 23 bases lay between the germline ends. From germline, CDR1 is SGHVS and CDR2 FNYEAQ. The CDR3 is 17 amino acids.

The rearrangement links TRBV7-9 to TRBJ1-2, with 7 positions matching TRBD1. Germline V lookup: CDR1 SEHNR, CDR2 FQNEAQ (reference sequence). V lost 6 bases, J lost 3 bases, and 4 bases stayed unmatched. The CDR3 is 13 amino acids. The CDR3 bases are TGTGCCAGCAGTTGGGGGACAGACTATGGCTACACCTTC. Translated, it gives CASSWGTDYGYTF.

V and J are TRBV7-2 and TRBJ2-7; TRBD1 might be the D (6 bases). V was shortened by 1 base and J by 4 bases, with 11 bases between the two germline ends. This CDR3 region has 14 residues. Germline CDR1 and CDR2: SGHTA and FQGNSA. CDR3 protein: CASSLGGQWYEQYF. CDR3 nucleotides: TGTGCCAGCAGCTTAGGAGGACAGTGGTACGAGCAGTACTTC.

This clone appeared once. The chain joins TRBV7-9 to TRBJ2-3; TRBD2 matches 8 bases. V shed 2 bases and J 6 bases; nucleotides not matched to a gene: 4. The CDR3 has 14 amino acids. Germline CDR1 and CDR2: SEHNR and FQNEAQ (reference sequence). The CDR3 spells CASSLQRERDTQYF. The CDR3 DNA reads TGTGCCAGCAGCTTACAGCGGGAGAGGGATACGCAGTATTTT.

In this sample, this clone turned up once. The rearrangement uses TRBV14 and TRBJ1-1; D is uncertain. The length of the CDR3 is 14 residues. Trimming removed 4 bases at V and 5 bases at J, with 14 bases between. The germline V gene has CDR1 SGHDN and CDR2 FVKESK. The CDR3 here is CASSPEPGWTEAFF. The CDR3 region has the DNA TGTGCCAGCAGCCCCGAACCGGGATGGACTGAAGCTTTCTTT.

The gene calls are TRBV28 and TRBJ1-2; 9 nucleotides align to TRBD1. Per germline, CDR1 MDHEN and CDR2 SYDVKM. Germline trimming cut 3 bases from V and 8 bases from J; bases unmatched to any gene: 4. The CDR3 has 13 amino acids. CDR3 in amino acids: CASSLGTGTGYTF. CDR3 sequence (DNA): TGTGCCAGCAGTTTGGGGACAGGGACAGGCTACACCTTC.

This chain joins TRBV6-5 and TRBJ2-7; 7 bases match TRBD1. V lost 5 bases and J lost 5; bases outside the gene matches: 6. Per germline, CDR1 MNHEY and CDR2 SVGAGI. The CDR3 sequence is 13 residues long. The DNA of the CDR3 is TGTGCCAGCAGTAAGTACAGGGGCAACGAGCAGTACTTC. It is translated as CASSKYRGNEQYF.

The CDR3 coding sequence is TGTGCCAGCAGCTTACAGGGGTTAAGGCAGCCCCAGCATTTT. It encodes CASSLQGLRQPQHF. The J gene is TRBJ1-5, the V gene TRBV13; maybe TRBD1 (6 bases). The CDR3 length is 14 residues. The V and J ends lost 2 bases and 7 bases respectively, with 12 bases between them. Germline assignment: CDR1 PRHDT and CDR2 FYEKMQ (reference sequence).

The J gene is TRBJ2-1, the V gene TRBV7-3; 9 bases map to TRBD2. The V and J ends lost 5 bases and 5 bases, in that order; junction bases with no gene match: 10. Germline values: CDR1 SGHTA, CDR2 FQGTGA. The CDR3 has 16 amino acids. CDR3: CASSTSHSSGDNEQFF. The CDR3 DNA reads as TGTGCCAGCAGCACATCTCATTCTAGCGGGGACAATGAGCAGTTCTTC.

The genes are TRBV5-1 and TRBJ1-1; D might be TRBD1 (5 bases). Trimming pared 8 bases from V and 4 bases from J, leaving 24 bases between. CDR1 SGHRS and CDR2 YFSETQ come from the germline V gene. This CDR3 is 16 amino acids long. The CDR3 DNA reads TGCGCCAGACCCGACCCATTCAGGGATTGGGGCACTGAAGCTTTCTTT. Amino acid sequence: CARPDPFRDWGTEAFF.

The V gene is TRBV5-1, the J gene TRBJ1-5, with a weak D call TRBD1 (5 bases). V lost 5 bases and J 8 bases, leaving 14 bases between the germline ends. Germline V gene sequence: CDR1 SGHRS, CDR2 YFSETQ. The CDR3 totals 13 residues. CDR3 sequence: CASRGEPGEPQHF. CDR3 nucleotides: TGCGCCAGCAGAGGAGAGCCGGGGGAGCCCCAGCATTTT.

The chain recombines TRBV10-1 with TRBJ1-1; D unresolved. The V end was cut by 0 bases, the J end by 0 bases, with 8 bases between. Germline values: CDR1 WNHNN, CDR2 SYGVQD (reference sequence). The CDR3 is made up of 15 amino acids. As DNA, the CDR3 is TGCGCCAGCAGTGAGTCTCTGGGCATGAACACTGAAGCTTTCTTT. Translated, it gives CASSESLGMNTEAFF.

This chain joins TRBV28 and TRBJ2-1, with 12 bases identical to TRBD2. V lost 6 bases, J lost 0 bases, and 6 bases stayed unmatched. This CDR3 has 17 residues. Germline lookup yields CDR1 MDHEN and CDR2 SYDVKM. This CDR3 is CASRRGLAGLSYNEQFF. The CDR3 DNA sequence: TGTGCCAGCAGGCGAGGACTAGCGGGACTCTCCTACAATGAGCAGTTCTTC.

The chain links TRBV7-8 to TRBJ2-6, with D possibly matching TRBD2 (5 bases). This CDR3 contains 18 residues. The V end lost 4 bases, the J end lost 3 bases, and 19 bases lay between the germline ends. CDR1 is SGHVS, CDR2 FQNEAQ, per germline. The CDR3 region is CASSSDSTTFRGANVLTF. The CDR3 DNA reads as TGTGCCAGCAGCTCGGACTCAACCACCTTTCGTGGGGCCAACGTCCTGACTTTC.

The chain joins TRBV7-2 to TRBJ2-7, with 7 bases that match TRBD2. With 1 base clipped from V and 3 bases from J, the junction kept 6 bases outside the gene matches. Germline assignment: CDR1 SGHTA and CDR2 FQGNSA. The CDR3 extends over 15 amino acids. The CDR3 sequence is CASSLGSGINYEQYF. CDR3 nucleotide sequence: TGTGCCAGCAGCTTAGGCAGCGGGATAAACTACGAGCAGTACTTC.

This chain joins TRBV9 and TRBJ2-6, with D possibly TRBD2 on 6 matching bases. Trimming shortened V by 0 bases and J by 2 bases, and 9 bases separated the two germline ends. The CDR3 is made up of 16 amino acids. Germline V CDR1 and CDR2: SGDLS, YYNGEE. The CDR3 sequence: CASSVGGGAGANVLTF. CDR3 DNA: TGTGCCAGCAGCGTAGGAGGAGGGGCTGGGGCCAACGTCCTGACTTTC.

The chain links TRBV27 to TRBJ2-1; D may be TRBD2 (5 bases). Per the germline V gene, CDR1 is MNHEY and CDR2 is SMNVEV (reference sequence). The CDR3 has 15 amino acids. V shed 1 base and J shed 6 bases, with 13 bases lying between them. Written as DNA, the CDR3 is TGTGCCAGCAGTTTATTGGACTTTGGCGGCAATGAGCAGTTCTTC. This gives the protein CASSLLDFGGNEQFF.

The table lists this clone with a count of one. This chain links TRBV6-1 with TRBJ2-2; D is possibly TRBD2 (5 bases). V lost 4 bases to trimming and J lost 5 bases, with 14 bases between them. CDR3 length equals 15 residues. Per the germline V gene, CDR1 is MNHNS and CDR2 is SASEGT. CDR3 amino acids: CASSVSGLKTGELFF. CDR3 in DNA: TGTGCCAGCAGTGTATCGGGGTTAAAAACCGGGGAGCTGTTTTTT.

The CDR3 region is CASSVDPGTGSIEAFF. The CDR3 DNA reads as TGTGCCAGCAGCGTAGACCCCGGGACAGGGAGTATTGAAGCTTTCTTT. This chain connects TRBV9 to TRBJ1-1; 9 bases align to TRBD1. The length of the CDR3 is 16 residues. Germline-derived CDR1 and CDR2 are SGDLS and YYNGEE. The trim removed 0 bases at V and 7 bases at J, leaving 10 bases unmatched.

This clone was observed a single time. The chain joins TRBV6-5 to TRBJ1-2, with unresolved D. The CDR3 totals 15 residues. CDR1 is MNHEY, CDR2 SVGAGI, per germline. V shed 0 bases and J shed 4 bases, with 12 bases lying between them. In DNA, the CDR3 is TGTGCCAGCAGTTACTCCCCCGAAGGCGGCTATGGCTACACCTTC. It translates to CASSYSPEGGYGYTF.

The chain carries TRBV14 and TRBJ2-7, with a possible D match to TRBD2 (6 bases). Germline lookup yields CDR1 SGHDN and CDR2 FVKESK. CDR3 length: 15 amino acids. The V and J ends lost 4 bases and 2 bases respectively, with 15 bases between them. The CDR3 nucleotides are TGTGCCAGCAGCCTAGGGAGGAATTCGCCCTACGAGCAGTACTTC. Translation: CASSLGRNSPYEQYF. The full variable domain, in which reference TRBV14 and TRBJ2-7 provide the parts outside the CDR3, is EAGVTQFPSHSVIEKGQTVTLRCDPISGHDNLYWYRRVMGKEIKFLLHFVKESKQDESGMPNNRFLAERTGGTYSTLKVQPAELEDSGVYFCASSLGRNSPYEQYFGPGTRLTVT.

The chain carries TRBV2 and TRBJ2-7, with TRBD1 matching over 7 bases. Germline V gene sequence: CDR1 SNHLY, CDR2 FYNNEI. Trimming took 5 bases from V and 3 from J; bases not matched to a gene: 4. This CDR3 is 13 amino acids long. Here the CDR3 reads CASSTPGGYEQYF. The DNA of the CDR3 is TGTGCCAGCAGTACCCCAGGGGGCTACGAGCAGTACTTC.

The chain joins TRBV6-1 to TRBJ1-5; unclear D gene. This CDR3 has 13 residues. V lost 4 bases and J 4 bases, leaving 8 bases between the germline ends. Germline V gene data show CDR1 as MNHNS and CDR2 as SASEGT. DNA for the CDR3: TGTGCCAGCAGTGGGGCGTGGAATCAGCCCCAGCATTTT. Translation: CASSGAWNQPQHF.